The rows below give T cell receptor beta chains drawn from one sample of a study of control samples from healthy donors and cancer patients. Profiling relied on immunoSEQ multiplex PCR, and the TCRdb table lists in-frame clones only, not all of them. The sample comprises 75,000 to 90,000 clones, 85% to 90% of which are singletons, and roughly 2.1% rests with the top ten. Sequencing used blood. The receptors were gathered from a woman in her thirties or forties in good health. Both conserved end residues are part of each CDR3. The D gene is left open where the match is weak. Not every row has a clone size; where given, it reads once, few, many or a size class.

TRBV27	.	.	TRBJ1-1	TGTGCCAGCAGCCTACGGGAGAACACTGAAGCTTTCTTT	CASSLRENTEAFF
TRBV4-3	.	.	TRBJ2-1	TGCGCCAGCAGCCAAGATGGGGGGAAGGCCTTCGACGATGAGCAGTTCTTC	CASSQDGGKAFDDEQFF
TRBV19	.	.	TRBJ2-1	TGTGCCAGTGGCTGGGAAGACAATGAGCAGTTCTTC	CASGWEDNEQFF
TRBV25-1	.	.	TRBJ2-1	TGTGCCAGCAAGTCTAGCTCCTACAATGAGCAGTTCTTC	CASKSSSYNEQFF
TRBV3-1/TRBV3-2	.	.	TRBJ1-2	TGTGCCAGCAGCCAAGTTAACTATGGCTACACCTTC	CASSQVNYGYTF
TRBV5-4	TRBD1	once	TRBJ2-5	TGTGCCAGCAGCTCTGGGGGGACAGGAGAGACCCAGTACTTC	CASSSGGTGETQYF
TRBV2	.	.	TRBJ1-1	TGTGCCAGCAGTGAGCAGGGAATCGGCACTGAAGCTTTCTTT	CASSEQGIGTEAFF
TRBV6-4	.	.	TRBJ1-4	TGTGCCAGCTGTGGGAGGCGGGCAACTAATGAAAAACTGTTTTTT	CASCGRRATNEKLFF
TRBV13	.	once	TRBJ2-3	TGTGCCAGCAGCTTAGGGTACAGCACAGATACGCAGTATTTT	CASSLGYSTDTQYF
TRBV30	.	.	TRBJ2-2	TGTGCCTGGAGTGTAACAGCCACCGGGGAGCTGTTTTTT	CAWSVTATGELFF
TRBV7-9	TRBD2	.	TRBJ2-1	TGTGCCAGCAGCCATTCGGGGCTAGCGGGGGGCCTAGGGTCGAATGAGCAGTTCTTC	CASSHSGLAGGLGSNEQFF
TRBV7-2	.	.	TRBJ1-1	TGTGCCAGCAGTTCGACAGATCGCAAAGCTTTCTTT	CASSSTDRKAFF
TRBV30	.	.	TRBJ1-1	TGTGCCTGGAGTGTATACCGAACTGAAGCTTTCTTT	CAWSVYRTEAFF
TRBV15	TRBD1	.	TRBJ1-5	TGTGCCACCAGCGGACAGGGCAATCAGCCCCAGCATTTT	CATSGQGNQPQHF
TRBV3-1/TRBV3-2	.	.	TRBJ1-1	TGTGCCAGCAGCCAAGGTTTGGCAGGGGAGGCTGAAGCTTTCTTT	CASSQGLAGEAEAFF
TRBV5-1	TRBD1	once	TRBJ2-3	TGCGCCAGCAGCCCCTGGACAGGGTTGAGCACAGATACGCAGTATTTT	CASSPWTGLSTDTQYF
TRBV18	TRBD1	.	TRBJ1-1	TGTGCCAGCTCACCCGGACAGGGATCAGGCACTGAAGCTTTCTTT	CASSPGQGSGTEAFF
TRBV7-9	.	.	TRBJ1-1	TGTGCCAGCAGCGAGAACACGGGACGGAACACTGAAGCTTTCTTT	CASSENTGRNTEAFF